The TCR beta chain under discussion was sequenced for a study of T-cell memory formation after mild COVID-19. Study-wide results and caveats: The study found contracting CD4+ clones mainly in CM and EM and contracting CD8+ clones in EMRA. Clones contracting day 15 to 85 were balanced CD4/CD8; later expanders leaned CD4+.

Worth noting for this clonotype: Antigen: not known.

TCRdb independently ran MiXCR on the 5' RACE reads; one entry per CDR3 protein. The sample includes tens of thousands of distinct CDR3 sequences, over 6.5% seen only once; the top ten take 0.65% to 0.85%. The sample was PBMCs or a T cell subset sorted from them (not recorded which). The receptor's source is an adult who had mild COVID-19 (a few samples of this study predate the infection). Cell type and time point are not known.

CDR3 DNA: TGTGCCAGTAGTGCCCAAAGGTCTCGCAATCAGCCCCAGCATTTT. Protein: CASSAQRSRNQPQHF. V is TRBV19 and J is TRBJ1-5; D ambiguous. Trimming pared 5 bases from V and 2 bases from J, leaving 13 bases between. CDR3 length: 15 amino acids. From germline, CDR1 is LNHDA and CDR2 SQIVND (reference sequence).